The present T cell receptor beta chain was sequenced within a study of identical twins. CDR3 length: 14 amino acids. In germline, CDR1 is ENHRY, CDR2 SYGVKD. The trim removed 4 bases at V and 5 bases at J, leaving 5 bases unmatched. General observations from the study: For out-of-frame alpha sequences shared by twins, low generation probability was in excess. The more abundant beta clonotypes in cord blood had fewer insertions, and memory repertoires did not show this. Cross-sectional statistics, not tracking of the same donors, supported the conclusions.

TCRdb recomputed calls from the 5' RACE reads with MiXCR, one row per CDR3 protein. The sample lists 540,000 or so distinct CDR3 sequences, 20% to 25% seen once, with approximately 0.49% in the top ten. In regard to this clonotype: The antigen remains unidentified.

This sample was shared with a second study, whose subject was yellow fever vaccine responses in identical twins.

The clonotype originates from a woman younger than 30 in good health. J is TRBJ2-1 and V is TRBV10-3, with 7 positions matching TRBD2. Sequencing was performed on CD4+ T cells sorted from blood. The CDR3 nucleotides are TGTGCCATCAGTGTAAAGCGGGACGACAATGAGCAGTTCTTC. Encoded protein: CAISVKRDDNEQFF.